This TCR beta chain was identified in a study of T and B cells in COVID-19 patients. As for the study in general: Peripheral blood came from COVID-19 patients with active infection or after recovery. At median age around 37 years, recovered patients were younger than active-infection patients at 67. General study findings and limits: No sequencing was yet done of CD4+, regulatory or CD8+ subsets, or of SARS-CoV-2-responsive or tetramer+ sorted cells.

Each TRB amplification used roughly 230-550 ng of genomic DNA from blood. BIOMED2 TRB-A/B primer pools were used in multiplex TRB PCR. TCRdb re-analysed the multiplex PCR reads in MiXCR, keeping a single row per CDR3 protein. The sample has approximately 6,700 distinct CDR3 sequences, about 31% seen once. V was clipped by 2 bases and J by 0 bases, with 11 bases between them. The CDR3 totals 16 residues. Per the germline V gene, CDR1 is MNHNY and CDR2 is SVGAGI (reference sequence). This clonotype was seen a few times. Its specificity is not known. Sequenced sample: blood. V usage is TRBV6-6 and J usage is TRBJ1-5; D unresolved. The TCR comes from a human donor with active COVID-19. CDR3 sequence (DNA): TGTGCCAGCAGTTACGGTTCAGTCTATAGCAATCAGCCCCAGCATTTT. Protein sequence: CASSYGSVYSNQPQHF.